This T cell receptor (beta chain) was captured by sequencing in a study of graft-versus-host responses after intestinal transplantation. The germline V gene encodes CDR1 SGHTA and CDR2 FQGNSA. There are 18 residues in the CDR3. J was trimmed by 4 bases and V by 0 bases; bases with no gene match: 8. Notes on this clone: Antigen unknown.

Method: immunoSEQ multiplex PCR; TCRdb's copy keeps in-frame clones and lacks some. The sample lists approximately 39,000 clones, roughly 94% seen once, with about 0.2% in the top ten. The chain employs TRBV7-2 and TRBJ1-4; 10 nucleotides agree with TRBD1. This TCR derives from a human donor who was the organ donor for an intestinal transplant. Sample: unstimulated CD4+ T cells sorted from spleen or lymph node cells, taken before transplant. CDR3 residues: CASSLAPWTGGHNEKLFF. The DNA for the CDR3 is TGTGCCAGCAGCTTAGCGCCGTGGACAGGGGGACATAATGAAAAACTGTTTTTT.